The source of this TCR beta chain is a study of cytomegalovirus exposure and HLA in healthy donors. Study results and limitations: Some V segments, including TRBV6-2 and TRBV6-3, were excluded as indistinguishable. There were several of the most significant clusters that appeared linked to common viral pathogens in a later analysis.

The CDR3 loop spans 15 amino acids. V dropped 4 bases and J dropped 0 bases, with 10 bases sitting between them. In germline, CDR1 is SGHNT, CDR2 YYREEE (reference sequence). Use of 60 Vbeta and 13 Jbeta primers characterized the PCR. The assay was immunoSEQ multiplex PCR, and TCRdb's table has in-frame clones only and misses some. The data hold about 120,000 clones, with over 65% observed a single time. In regard to this clone: Antigen: not known.

This clonotype was obtained from a woman between 40 and 50 years old in good health and CMV-seropositive. Sequenced: PBMCs. The chain joins TRBV5-4 to TRBJ2-2; D uncertain. The DNA of the CDR3 is TGTGCCAGCAGCGCGCAGGTAACGAACACCGGGGAGCTGTTTTTT. It codes for CASSAQVTNTGELFF.